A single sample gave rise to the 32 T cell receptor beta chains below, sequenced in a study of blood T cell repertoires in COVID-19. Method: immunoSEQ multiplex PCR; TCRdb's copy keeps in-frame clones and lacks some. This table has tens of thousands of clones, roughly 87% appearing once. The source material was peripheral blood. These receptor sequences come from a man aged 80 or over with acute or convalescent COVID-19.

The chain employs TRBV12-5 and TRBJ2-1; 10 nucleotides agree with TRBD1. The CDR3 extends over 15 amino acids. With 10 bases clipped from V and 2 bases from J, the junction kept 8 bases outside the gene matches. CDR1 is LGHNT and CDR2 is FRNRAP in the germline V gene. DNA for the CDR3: TGTGCTACCCTGCCCGGGACAGGGGCCTACAATGAGCAGTTCTTC. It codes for CATLPGTGAYNEQFF.

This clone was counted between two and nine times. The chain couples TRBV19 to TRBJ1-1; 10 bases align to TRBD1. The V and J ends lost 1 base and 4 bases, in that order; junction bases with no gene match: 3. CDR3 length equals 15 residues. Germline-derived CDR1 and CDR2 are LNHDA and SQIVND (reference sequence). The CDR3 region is CASSIGGQGGTEAFF. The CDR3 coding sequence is TGTGCCAGTAGTATAGGAGGACAGGGGGGCACTGAAGCTTTCTTT.

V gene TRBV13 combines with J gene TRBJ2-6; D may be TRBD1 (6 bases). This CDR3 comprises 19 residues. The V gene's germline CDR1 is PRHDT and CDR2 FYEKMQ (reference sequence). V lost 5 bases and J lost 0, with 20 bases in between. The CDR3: CASSRWGLAKSSGANVLTF. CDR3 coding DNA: TGTGCCAGCAGCCGATGGGGGCTAGCAAAGAGCTCTGGGGCCAACGTCCTGACTTTC.

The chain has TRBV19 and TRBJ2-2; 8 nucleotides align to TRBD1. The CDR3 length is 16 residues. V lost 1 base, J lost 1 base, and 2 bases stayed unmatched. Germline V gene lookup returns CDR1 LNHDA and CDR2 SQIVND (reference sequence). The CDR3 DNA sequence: TGTGCCAGTAGTATAGTGGGGACAGGGAACACCGGGGAGCTGTTTTTT. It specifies CASSIVGTGNTGELFF.

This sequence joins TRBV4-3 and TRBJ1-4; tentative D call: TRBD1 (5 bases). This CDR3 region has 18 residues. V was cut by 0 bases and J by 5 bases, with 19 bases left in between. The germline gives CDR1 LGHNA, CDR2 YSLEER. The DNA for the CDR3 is TGCGCCAGCAGCCAAGAGTTGAGGAGGGGACGGGAAAATGAAAAACTGTTTTTT. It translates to CASSQELRRGRENEKLFF.

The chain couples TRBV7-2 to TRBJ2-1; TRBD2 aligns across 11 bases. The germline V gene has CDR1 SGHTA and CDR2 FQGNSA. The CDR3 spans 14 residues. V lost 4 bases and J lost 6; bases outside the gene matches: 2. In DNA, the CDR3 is TGTGCCAGCAGCTGGACTAGCGGGTCCAATGAGCAGTTCTTC. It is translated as CASSWTSGSNEQFF.

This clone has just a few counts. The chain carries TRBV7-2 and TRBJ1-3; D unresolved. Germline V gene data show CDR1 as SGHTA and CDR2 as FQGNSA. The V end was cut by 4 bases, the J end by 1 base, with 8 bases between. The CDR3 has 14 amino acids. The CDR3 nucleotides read TGTGCCAGCAGCTCTGGCTCTTCTGGAAACACCATATATTTT. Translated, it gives CASSSGSSGNTIYF.

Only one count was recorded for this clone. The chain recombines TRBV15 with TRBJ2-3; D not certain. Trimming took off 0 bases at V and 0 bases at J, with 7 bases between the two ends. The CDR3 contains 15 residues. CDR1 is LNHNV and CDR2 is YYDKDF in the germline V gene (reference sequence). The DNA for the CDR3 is TGTGCCACCAGCAGAGAGAGCACCAGCACAGATACGCAGTATTTT. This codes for CATSRESTSTDTQYF.

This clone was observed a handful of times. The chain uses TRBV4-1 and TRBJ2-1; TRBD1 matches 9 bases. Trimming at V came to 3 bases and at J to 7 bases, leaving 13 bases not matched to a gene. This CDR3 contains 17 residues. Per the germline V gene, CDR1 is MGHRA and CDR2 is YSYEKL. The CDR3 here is CASSHLPGQGLWNEQFF. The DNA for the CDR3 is TGCGCCAGCAGCCACCTACCGGGACAGGGCTTATGGAATGAGCAGTTCTTC.

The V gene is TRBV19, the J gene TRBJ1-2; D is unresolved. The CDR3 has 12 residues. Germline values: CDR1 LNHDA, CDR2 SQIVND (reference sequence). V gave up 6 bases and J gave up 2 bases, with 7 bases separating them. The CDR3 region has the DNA TGTGCCAGTAGCCTCCAGAACTATGGCTACACCTTC. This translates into CASSLQNYGYTF.

The CDR3 sequence is CAWSVQQSTDTQYF. Here the CDR3 DNA reads TGTGCCTGGAGTGTACAACAAAGCACAGATACGCAGTATTTT. The chain combines TRBV30 with TRBJ2-3; D is unclear. This CDR3 is 14 amino acids long. V lost 0 bases, J lost 0 bases, and 7 bases lay in between. The germline CDR1 and CDR2 sequences are GTSNPN and SVGIG (reference sequence). The full variable domain, with the rest looked up from reference TRBV30 and TRBJ2-3, is SQTIHQWPATLVQPVGSPLSLECTVEGTSNPNLYWYRQAAGRGLQLLFYSVGIGQISSEVPQNLSASRPQDRQFILSSKKLLLSDSGFYLCAWSVQQSTDTQYFGPGTRLTVL.

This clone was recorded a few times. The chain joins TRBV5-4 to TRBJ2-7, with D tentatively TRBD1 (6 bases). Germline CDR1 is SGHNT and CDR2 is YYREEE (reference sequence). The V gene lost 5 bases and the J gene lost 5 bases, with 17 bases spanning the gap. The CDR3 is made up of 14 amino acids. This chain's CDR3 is CASSRDIENNEQYF. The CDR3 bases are TGTGCCAGCAGTCGGGACATAGAGAACAACGAGCAGTACTTC.

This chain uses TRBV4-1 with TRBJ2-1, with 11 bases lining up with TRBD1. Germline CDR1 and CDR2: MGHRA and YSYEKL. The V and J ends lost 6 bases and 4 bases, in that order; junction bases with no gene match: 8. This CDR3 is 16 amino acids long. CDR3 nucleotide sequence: TGCGCCAGCAGACCAGGACAGGGGGCGGGGTACAATGAGCAGTTCTTC. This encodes CASRPGQGAGYNEQFF.

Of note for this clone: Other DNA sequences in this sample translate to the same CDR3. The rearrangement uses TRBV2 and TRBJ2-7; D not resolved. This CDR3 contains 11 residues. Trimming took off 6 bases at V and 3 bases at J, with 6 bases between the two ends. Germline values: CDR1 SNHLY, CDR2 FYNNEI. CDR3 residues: CASSPSYEQYF. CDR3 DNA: TGTGCCAGCAGCCCCAGCTACGAGCAGTACTTC.

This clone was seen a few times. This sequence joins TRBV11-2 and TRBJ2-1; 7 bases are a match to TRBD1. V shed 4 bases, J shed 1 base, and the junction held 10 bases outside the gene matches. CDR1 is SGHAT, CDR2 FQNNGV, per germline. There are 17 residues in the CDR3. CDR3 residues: CASSSVTGAASYNEQFF. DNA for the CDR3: TGTGCCAGCAGCTCGGTAACAGGGGCCGCTTCCTACAATGAGCAGTTCTTC.

CDR3 in DNA: TGTGCCACCAGTGATCAGGGGGCCTCCTACGAGCAGTACTTC. It specifies CATSDQGASYEQYF. The chain combines TRBV24-1 with TRBJ2-7; 8 bases line up with TRBD1. The junction had 0 bases not matched to a gene; V was cut back by 3 bases and J by 0 bases. The CDR3 is made up of 14 amino acids. CDR1 and CDR2 (germline): KGHDR, SFDVKD.

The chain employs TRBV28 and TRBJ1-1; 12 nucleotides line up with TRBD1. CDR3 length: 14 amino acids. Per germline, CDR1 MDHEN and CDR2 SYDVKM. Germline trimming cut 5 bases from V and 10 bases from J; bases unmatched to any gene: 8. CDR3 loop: CASSPPGTGGRAFF. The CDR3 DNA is TGTGCCAGCAGTCCCCCCGGGACAGGGGGCCGAGCTTTCTTT.

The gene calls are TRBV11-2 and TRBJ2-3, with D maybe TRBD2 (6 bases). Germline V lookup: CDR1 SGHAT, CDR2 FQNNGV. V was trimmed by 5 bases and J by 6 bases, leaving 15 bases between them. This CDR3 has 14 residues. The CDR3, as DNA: TGTGCCAGCAGCCCCTGGCGGGACGGTGATACGCAGTATTTT. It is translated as CASSPWRDGDTQYF. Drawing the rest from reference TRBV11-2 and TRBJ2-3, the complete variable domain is EAGVAQSPRYKIIEKRQSVAFWCNPISGHATLYWYQQILGQGPKLLIQFQNNGVVDDSQLPKDRFSAERLKGVDSTLKIQPAKLEDSAVYLCASSPWRDGDTQYFGPGTRLTVL.

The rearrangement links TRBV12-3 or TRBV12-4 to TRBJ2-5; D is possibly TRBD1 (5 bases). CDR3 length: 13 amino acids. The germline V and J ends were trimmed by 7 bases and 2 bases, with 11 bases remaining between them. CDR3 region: CASTLTVQETQYF. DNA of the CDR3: TGTGCCAGCACCCTGACAGTACAAGAGACCCAGTACTTC.

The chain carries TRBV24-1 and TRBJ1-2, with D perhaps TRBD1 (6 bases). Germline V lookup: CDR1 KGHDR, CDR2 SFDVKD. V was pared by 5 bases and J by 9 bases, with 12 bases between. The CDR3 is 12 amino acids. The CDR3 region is CATSAQGSSYTF. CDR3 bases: TGTGCCACCAGTGCCCAGGGGTCAAGCTACACCTTC.

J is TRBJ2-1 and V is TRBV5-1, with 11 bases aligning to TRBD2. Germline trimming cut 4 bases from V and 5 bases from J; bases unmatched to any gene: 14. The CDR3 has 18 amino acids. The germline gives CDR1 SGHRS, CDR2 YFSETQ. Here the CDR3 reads CASSPSGRPTRRDNEQFF. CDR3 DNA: TGCGCCAGCAGCCCTAGCGGGAGGCCAACCCGTAGGGACAATGAGCAGTTCTTC.

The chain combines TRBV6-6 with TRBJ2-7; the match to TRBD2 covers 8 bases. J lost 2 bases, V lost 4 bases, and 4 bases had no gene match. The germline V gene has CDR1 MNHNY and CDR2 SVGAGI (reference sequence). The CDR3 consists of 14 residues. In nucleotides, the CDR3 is TGTGCCAGCAGTTTAGCGGGGCGAACCTACGAGCAGTACTTC. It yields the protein CASSLAGRTYEQYF.

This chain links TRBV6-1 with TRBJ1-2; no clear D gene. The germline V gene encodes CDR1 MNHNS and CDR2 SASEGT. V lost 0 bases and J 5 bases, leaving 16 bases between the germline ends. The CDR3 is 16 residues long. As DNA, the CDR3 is TGTGCCAGCAGTGAAGCGCTTCCAGTTGATTGGTATGGCTACACCTTC. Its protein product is CASSEALPVDWYGYTF.

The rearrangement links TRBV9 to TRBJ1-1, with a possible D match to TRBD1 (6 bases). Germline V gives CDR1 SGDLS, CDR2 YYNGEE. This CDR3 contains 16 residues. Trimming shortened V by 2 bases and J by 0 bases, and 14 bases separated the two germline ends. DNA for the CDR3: TGTGCCAGCAGCGTCCTGGGAGGGGGTTTGAACACTGAAGCTTTCTTT. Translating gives CASSVLGGGLNTEAFF.

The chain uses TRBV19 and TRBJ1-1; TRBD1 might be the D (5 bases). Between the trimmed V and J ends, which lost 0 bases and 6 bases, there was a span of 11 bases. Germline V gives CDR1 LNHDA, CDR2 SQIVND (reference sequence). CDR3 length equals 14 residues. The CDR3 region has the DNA TGTGCCAGTAGTATAGAGGGGCGGGGTGCTGAAGCTTTCTTT. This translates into CASSIEGRGAEAFF.

In DNA, the CDR3 is TGTGCCAGCAGCTTCGGGGACAGGGGTAATGAAAAACTGTTTTTT. It encodes CASSFGDRGNEKLFF. The genes are TRBV5-4 and TRBJ1-4, with 10 nucleotides matching TRBD1. Germline values: CDR1 SGHNT, CDR2 YYREEE (reference sequence). This CDR3 contains 15 residues. V lost 2 bases to trimming and J lost 4 bases; unmatched junction nucleotides: 2.

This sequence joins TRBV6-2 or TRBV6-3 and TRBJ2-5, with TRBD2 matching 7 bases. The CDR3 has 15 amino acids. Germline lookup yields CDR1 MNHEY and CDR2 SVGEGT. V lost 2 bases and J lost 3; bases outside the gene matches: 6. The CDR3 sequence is CASSYPFAGEETQYF. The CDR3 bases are TGTGCCAGCAGTTACCCTTTTGCGGGAGAAGAGACCCAGTACTTC.

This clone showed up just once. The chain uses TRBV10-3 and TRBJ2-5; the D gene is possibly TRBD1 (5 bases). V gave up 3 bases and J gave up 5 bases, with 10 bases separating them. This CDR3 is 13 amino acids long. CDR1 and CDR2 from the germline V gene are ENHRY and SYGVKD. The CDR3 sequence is CAISDTGRETQYF. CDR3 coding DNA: TGTGCCATCAGTGATACAGGAAGGGAGACCCAGTACTTC.

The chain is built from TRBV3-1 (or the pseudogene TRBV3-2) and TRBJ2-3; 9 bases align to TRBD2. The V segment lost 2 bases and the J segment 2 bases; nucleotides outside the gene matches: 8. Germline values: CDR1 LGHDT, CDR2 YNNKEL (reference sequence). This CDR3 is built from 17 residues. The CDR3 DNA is TGTGCCAGCAGCCAATTTAGCGGGAGTACCTTCACAGATACGCAGTATTTT. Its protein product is CASSQFSGSTFTDTQYF.

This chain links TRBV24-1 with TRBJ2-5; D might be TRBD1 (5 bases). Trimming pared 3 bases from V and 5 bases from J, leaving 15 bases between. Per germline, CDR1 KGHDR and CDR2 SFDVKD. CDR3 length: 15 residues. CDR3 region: CATSDQGRAEETQYF. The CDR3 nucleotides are TGTGCCACCAGTGATCAAGGCAGGGCTGAGGAGACCCAGTACTTC.

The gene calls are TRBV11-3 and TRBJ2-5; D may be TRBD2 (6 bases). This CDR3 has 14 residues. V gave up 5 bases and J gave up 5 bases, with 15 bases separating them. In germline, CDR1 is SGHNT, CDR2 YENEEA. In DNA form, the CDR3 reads TGTGCCAGCAGCGGGTCAGGGAGGAGGGAGACCCAGTACTTC. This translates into CASSGSGRRETQYF.

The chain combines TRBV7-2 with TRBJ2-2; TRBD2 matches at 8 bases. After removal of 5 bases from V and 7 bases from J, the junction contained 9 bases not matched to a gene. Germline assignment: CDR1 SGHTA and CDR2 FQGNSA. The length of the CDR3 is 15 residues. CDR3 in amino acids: CASSKTSGSHGELFF. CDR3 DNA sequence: TGTGCCAGCAGCAAGACCAGCGGGAGTCACGGGGAGCTGTTTTTT.